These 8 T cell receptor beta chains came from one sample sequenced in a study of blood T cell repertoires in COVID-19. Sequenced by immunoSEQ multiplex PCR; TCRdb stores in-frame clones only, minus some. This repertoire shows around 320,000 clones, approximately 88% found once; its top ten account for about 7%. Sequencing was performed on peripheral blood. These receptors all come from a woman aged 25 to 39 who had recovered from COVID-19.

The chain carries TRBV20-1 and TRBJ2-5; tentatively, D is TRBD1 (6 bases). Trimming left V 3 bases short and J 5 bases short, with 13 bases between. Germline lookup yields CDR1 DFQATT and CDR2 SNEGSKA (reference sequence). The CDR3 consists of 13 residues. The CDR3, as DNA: TGCAGTGCTAGTGTGGGGGCTCGGGAGACCCAGTACTTC. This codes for CSASVGARETQYF.

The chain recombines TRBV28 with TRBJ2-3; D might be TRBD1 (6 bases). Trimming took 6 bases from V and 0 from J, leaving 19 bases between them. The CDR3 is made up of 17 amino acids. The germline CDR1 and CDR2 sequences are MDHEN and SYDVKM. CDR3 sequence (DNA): TGTGCCAGCAGGCCCACGAGGGGGAGCACTAGCACAGATACGCAGTATTTT. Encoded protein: CASRPTRGSTSTDTQYF.

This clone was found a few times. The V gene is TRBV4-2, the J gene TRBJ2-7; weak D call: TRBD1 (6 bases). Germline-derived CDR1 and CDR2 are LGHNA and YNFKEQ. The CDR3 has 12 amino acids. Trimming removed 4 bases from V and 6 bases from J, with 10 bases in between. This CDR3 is CASSPTGTEQYF. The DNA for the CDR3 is TGTGCCAGCAGCCCCACAGGGACCGAGCAGTACTTC.

CDR3 sequence reads: CATSEPGQGNEQYF. The CDR3 coding sequence is TGTGCCACCAGTGAACCGGGACAGGGGAACGAGCAGTACTTC. The J gene is TRBJ2-7, the V gene TRBV24-1; 10 bases line up with TRBD1. Trimming removed 4 bases from V and 5 bases from J; junction bases left unmatched: 4. The CDR3 spans 14 residues. CDR1 and CDR2 (germline): KGHDR, SFDVKD.

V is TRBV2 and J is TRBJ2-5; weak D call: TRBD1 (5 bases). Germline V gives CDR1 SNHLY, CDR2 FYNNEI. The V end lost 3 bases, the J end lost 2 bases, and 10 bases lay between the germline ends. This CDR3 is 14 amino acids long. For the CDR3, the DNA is TGTGCCAGCAGTGATAAGACAGCACAAGAGACCCAGTACTTC. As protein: CASSDKTAQETQYF.

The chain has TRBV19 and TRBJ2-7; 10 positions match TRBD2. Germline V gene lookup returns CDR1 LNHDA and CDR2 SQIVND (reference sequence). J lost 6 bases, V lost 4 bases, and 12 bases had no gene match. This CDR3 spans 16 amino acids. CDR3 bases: TGTGCCAGTAGTACCTCTAGCGGGGGCCCACGGGGCGAGCAGTACTTC. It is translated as CASSTSSGGPRGEQYF.

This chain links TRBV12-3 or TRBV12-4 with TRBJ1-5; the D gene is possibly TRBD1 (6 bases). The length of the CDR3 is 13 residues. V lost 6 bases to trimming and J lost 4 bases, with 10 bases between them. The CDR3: CASRQGRNQPQHF. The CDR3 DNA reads TGTGCCAGCAGGCAGGGGAGAAATCAGCCCCAGCATTTT.

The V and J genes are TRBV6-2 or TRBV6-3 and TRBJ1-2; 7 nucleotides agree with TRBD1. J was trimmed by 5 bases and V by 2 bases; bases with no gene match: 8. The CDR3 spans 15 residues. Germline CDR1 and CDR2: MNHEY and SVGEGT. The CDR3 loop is CASSYIQGVWYGYTF. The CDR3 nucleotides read TGTGCCAGCAGTTACATCCAGGGGGTATGGTATGGCTACACCTTC.